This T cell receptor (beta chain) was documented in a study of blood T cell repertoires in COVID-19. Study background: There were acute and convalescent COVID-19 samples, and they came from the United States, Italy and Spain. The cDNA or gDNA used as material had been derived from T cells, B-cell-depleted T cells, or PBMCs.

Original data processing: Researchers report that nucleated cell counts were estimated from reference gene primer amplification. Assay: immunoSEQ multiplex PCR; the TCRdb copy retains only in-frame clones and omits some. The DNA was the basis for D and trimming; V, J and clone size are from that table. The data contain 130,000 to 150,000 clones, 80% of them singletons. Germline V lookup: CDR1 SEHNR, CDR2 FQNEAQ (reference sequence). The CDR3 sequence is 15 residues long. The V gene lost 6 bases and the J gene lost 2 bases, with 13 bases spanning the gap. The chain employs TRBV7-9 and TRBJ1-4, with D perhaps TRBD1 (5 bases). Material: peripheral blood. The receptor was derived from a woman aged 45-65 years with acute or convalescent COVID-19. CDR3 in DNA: TGTGCCAGCAGTTACATGGGACTCACTAATGAAAAACTGTTTTTT. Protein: CASSYMGLTNEKLFF. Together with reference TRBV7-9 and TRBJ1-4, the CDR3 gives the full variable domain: DTGVSQNPRHKITKRGQNVTFRCDPISEHNRLYWYRQTLGQGPEFLTYFQNEAQLEKSRLLSDRFSAERPKGSFSTLEIQRTEQGDSAMYLCASSYMGLTNEKLFFGSGTQLSVL.